The clone carrying this TCR beta chain was counted only a few times. This specimen comes from a study of neurological immune-mediated disorders. Each CDR3 protein is one row after TCRdb ran MiXCR on the 5' RACE reads. The sample contains 78,000 or so distinct CDR3 sequences, less than 5.5% of which appear only once. The unsorted libraries were generated from a total of 2 million PBMCs, which had been stored in RNAlater at -80 C. CDR1 is SGHRS, CDR2 YFSETQ, per germline. The CDR3 is 15 amino acids. V shed 5 bases, J shed 8 bases, and the junction held 12 bases outside the gene matches. Specimen: PBMCs. This receptor was taken from a woman in her 30s with multiple sclerosis. The chain couples TRBV5-1 to TRBJ2-3; 9 positions match TRBD2. The CDR3 sequence is CASSLSASGESTQYF. The CDR3 coding sequence is TGCGCCAGCAGTTTATCGGCTAGCGGGGAGAGTACGCAGTATTTT.